Below, 19 T cell receptor beta chains from the same sample are listed, as sequenced in a study of human T cells and chemical hapten exposure. TCRdb itself ran the RACE reads through MiXCR, one entry per CDR3 protein. This table holds roughly 74,000 distinct CDR3 sequences, around 30% found once. Time point: patch test 1, 2 weeks after DPC sensitization. Treatment here: therapeutic diphenylcyclopropenone sensitization with weekly scalp DPC. The source was whole blood, collected in connection with sensitization to the hapten diphenylcyclopropenone (DPC). These receptor sequences come from a man aged 40-49 years with alopecia areata. Some clones in this sample may be carry-over from other donors' samples.

A remark on this clonotype: A junction boundary mismatches the germline segment, possibly from a read error. This sequence joins TRBV7-2 and TRBJ2-3; tentative D call: TRBD2 (6 bases). The CDR3 loop spans 14 amino acids. The germline V gene encodes CDR1 SGHTA and CDR2 FQGNSA. The CDR3: CASSPQAGPASPDF. The CDR3 DNA reads as TGTGCCAGCAGCCCCCAAGCGGGCCCCGCCTCCCCCGATTTT. The entire variable domain, with the rest obtained from reference TRBV7-2 and TRBJ2-3, is as follows: GAGVSQSPSNKVTEKGKDVELRCDPISGHTALYWYRQSLGQGLEFLIYFQGNSAPDKSGLPSDRFSAERTGGSVSTLTIQRTQQEDSAVYLCASSPQAGPASPDFGPGTRLTVL.

V gene TRBV10-3 combines with J gene TRBJ1-5; no reliable D call. Germline lookup yields CDR1 ENHRY and CDR2 SYGVKD. V lost 9 bases, J lost 0 bases, and 15 bases lay in between. The CDR3 runs 15 residues. DNA for the CDR3: TGTGCCATGCTTAAGGTATTTTATAGCAATCAGCCCCAGCATTTT. Translated, it gives CAMLKVFYSNQPQHF.

This clonotype was counted only a few times. The rearrangement links TRBV6-1 to TRBJ1-4; 8 positions match TRBD1. The germline V gene has CDR1 MNHNS and CDR2 SASEGT. The CDR3 runs 18 residues. V was clipped by 6 bases and J by 0 bases; unmatched bases: 12. In DNA form, the CDR3 reads TGTGCCAGCAGGGCGCATCTACAGGGGGTTACAACTAATGAAAAACTGTTTTTT. This gives the protein CASRAHLQGVTTNEKLFF.

For the CDR3, the DNA is TGTGCCAGCAGTTACGGGACAGAGAACACCGGGGAGCTGTTTTTT. As protein: CASSYGTENTGELFF. The gene calls are TRBV6-5 and TRBJ2-2; TRBD1 matches at 7 bases. Trimming removed 2 bases from V and 1 base from J; junction bases left unmatched: 1. Germline values: CDR1 MNHEY, CDR2 SVGAGI. This CDR3 has 15 residues.

The chain uses TRBV6-2 or TRBV6-3 and TRBJ1-5; D gene uncertain. The CDR3 is 14 residues long. The germline V gene has CDR1 MNHEY and CDR2 SVGEGT. V lost 4 bases and J 2 bases, leaving 9 bases between the germline ends. CDR3 sequence reads: CASSSSGGNQPQHF. Here the CDR3 DNA reads TGTGCCAGCAGTTCGAGTGGGGGCAATCAGCCCCAGCATTTT.

This chain connects TRBV11-2 to TRBJ2-1; 8 bases agree with TRBD2. With V trimmed by 3 bases and J by 6 bases, 7 bases remained unmatched. The CDR3 length is 15 residues. Looked up from germline, CDR1 is SGHAT and CDR2 is FQNNGV. CDR3 sequence (DNA): TGTGCCAGCAGCTTCGCGGCGGGAGGAGGCAATGAGCAGTTCTTC. This sequence encodes CASSFAAGGGNEQFF.

This clonotype occurred a few times. CDR3 bases: TGTGCCACCAGTGCCCTGTGGACAACAGGATCTTCCGGCAATGAGCAGTTCTTC. It translates to CATSALWTTGSSGNEQFF. The V call is TRBV24-1, the J call TRBJ2-1; D is perhaps TRBD1 (5 bases). Germline CDR1 KGHDR, CDR2 SFDVKD. Trimming removed 5 bases from V and 6 bases from J, with 25 bases in between. The CDR3 covers 18 residues.

V and J are TRBV12-3 or TRBV12-4 and TRBJ2-2; TRBD2 matches 8 bases. CDR3 length: 19 residues. With 6 bases clipped from V and 3 bases from J, the junction kept 18 bases outside the gene matches. The CDR3 DNA is TGTGCCAGCAGCCAATTCCTCCAGAGGACTAGCATGGACACCGGGGAGCTGTTTTTT. As protein: CASSQFLQRTSMDTGELFF.

The CDR3 coding sequence is TGTGCCAGCAGTTTATTCCTCCTCGGGGAGCAGTTCTTC. This codes for CASSLFLLGEQFF. This chain uses TRBV28 with TRBJ2-1; D remains ambiguous. The germline V gene has CDR1 MDHEN and CDR2 SYDVKM. This CDR3 comprises 13 residues. V lost 1 base and J lost 10, with 11 bases in between.

The V and J genes are TRBV12-3 or TRBV12-4 and TRBJ1-6; perhaps TRBD1 as D (5 bases). V was shortened by 6 bases and J by 5 bases, with 11 bases between the two germline ends. The CDR3 is 14 residues long. The CDR3 protein is CASRKQVNNSPLHF. CDR3 in DNA: TGTGCCAGCAGAAAACAGGTTAATAATTCACCCCTCCACTTT.

The chain carries TRBV28 and TRBJ1-5, with 11 positions matching TRBD1. Germline V gene data show CDR1 as MDHEN and CDR2 as SYDVKM. J lost 4 bases, V lost 6 bases, and 2 bases had no gene match. The CDR3 runs 14 residues. This chain's CDR3 is CASRGTGGNQPQHF. CDR3 sequence (DNA): TGTGCCAGCAGAGGGACAGGGGGAAATCAGCCCCAGCATTTT.

This clonotype was observed a few times. This rearrangement joins TRBV2 to TRBJ2-7, with TRBD1 identical over 9 bases. The CDR3 extends over 15 amino acids. CDR1 and CDR2 from the germline V gene are SNHLY and FYNNEI. J was trimmed by 2 bases and V by 5 bases; bases with no gene match: 7. In DNA, the CDR3 is TGTGCCAGCAGTAAGGAGGGACAGGGTCCCTACGAGCAGTACTTC. Amino acids: CASSKEGQGPYEQYF.

In its sample, this clonotype was seen a few times. This chain uses TRBV13 with TRBJ2-1, with unresolved D. Looked up from germline, CDR1 is PRHDT and CDR2 is FYEKMQ (reference sequence). The CDR3 covers 13 residues. V was cut by 5 bases and J by 3 bases, with 8 bases left in between. CDR3 sequence (DNA): TGTGCCAGCAGCCCCCGTCGCTACAATGAGCAGTTCTTC. Its protein product is CASSPRRYNEQFF. Complete variable domain (other parts from reference TRBV13 and TRBJ2-1): AAGVIQSPRHLIKEKRETATLKCYPIPRHDTVYWYQQGPGQDPQFLISFYEKMQSDKGSIPDRFSAQQFSDYHSELNMSSLELGDSALYFCASSPRRYNEQFFGPGTRLTVL.

At least ten counts were recorded for this clonotype. The rearrangement joins TRBV6-5 to TRBJ2-1, with 13 bases aligning to TRBD2. V dropped 5 bases and J dropped 4; count of bases not matched to a gene: 8. The CDR3 totals 17 residues. CDR1 and CDR2 from the germline V gene are MNHEY and SVGAGI. DNA of the CDR3: TGTGCCAGCAGTCAGGGGACTAGCGGGATGAAATACAATGAGCAGTTCTTC. The encoded protein is CASSQGTSGMKYNEQFF.

The chain employs TRBV12-3 or TRBV12-4 and TRBJ2-2, with unresolved D. CDR3 length: 15 residues. The V gene lost 4 bases and the J gene lost 2 bases, with 11 bases spanning the gap. In DNA, the CDR3 is TGTGCCAGCAGTTCCCCCGTCCTAAACACCGGGGAGCTGTTTTTT. Amino acid sequence: CASSSPVLNTGELFF.

The chain carries TRBV11-2 and TRBJ2-4; a possible D gene is TRBD2 (5 bases). Germline CDR1 reads SGHAT; CDR2 reads FQNNGV. Trimming shortened V by 5 bases and J by 0 bases, and 5 bases separated the two germline ends. There are 13 residues in the CDR3. Here the CDR3 DNA reads TGTGCCAGCAGCGGACTAGCCAAAAACATTCAGTACTTC. Amino acids: CASSGLAKNIQYF.

This chain uses TRBV28 with TRBJ2-3, with a possible D match to TRBD2 (5 bases). Per the germline V gene, CDR1 is MDHEN and CDR2 is SYDVKM. Trimming took off 2 bases at V and 1 base at J, with 7 bases between the two ends. The CDR3 runs to 14 residues. For the CDR3, the DNA is TGTGCCAGCAGTTTACCAGCGGGCACAGATACGCAGTATTTT. Translating it yields CASSLPAGTDTQYF.

J is TRBJ2-5 and V is TRBV6-2 or TRBV6-3; D perhaps matches TRBD1 (5 bases). This CDR3 comprises 11 residues. The V and J ends lost 10 bases and 2 bases respectively, with 8 bases between them. Germline V lookup: CDR1 MNHEY, CDR2 SVGEGT. DNA for the CDR3: TGTGCCACCCAGGGACAAGAGACCCAGTACTTC. This encodes CATQGQETQYF.

The sample holds one count of this clonotype. CDR3 bases: TGCAGTGCTACCGACACCAACGCCGTCCAAGAGACCCAGTACTTC. It yields the protein CSATDTNAVQETQYF. V is TRBV20-1 and J is TRBJ2-5; no clear D gene. The germline V gene encodes CDR1 DFQATT and CDR2 SNEGSKA (reference sequence). The CDR3 is 15 residues long. The V gene lost 4 bases and the J gene lost 1 base, with 16 bases spanning the gap.